The following is a T cell receptor beta chain sequence with its context. Its specificity is unknown. The source of the sample is a study of cytomegalovirus exposure and HLA in healthy donors. The V and J ends lost 2 bases and 5 bases, in that order; junction bases with no gene match: 6. CDR3 length equals 14 residues. In germline, CDR1 is MNHEY, CDR2 SVGAGI. PCR employed 60 Vbeta and 13 Jbeta primers. The table came from immunoSEQ multiplex PCR; TCRdb's copy has only in-frame clones and leaves some out. The data show about 69,000 clones, 65% to 75% seen once. General study points: CMV serostatus was the only recorded immune exposure for donors.

Sequences were obtained from PBMCs. This sequence joins TRBV6-5 and TRBJ2-7, with TRBD2 matching 7 bases. This sequence was found in a woman aged 55-69 years in good health and CMV-seropositive. The CDR3 nucleotides read TGTGCCAGCAGTTACCGGCGGGGGAGCGACGAGCAGTACTTC. Its translation: CASSYRRGSDEQYF.